Presented here are 10 T cell receptor beta chains from one specimen sequenced in a study of cytotoxic CD8 clonotypes in ibrutinib-treated CLL. Repertoires were generated with immunoSEQ multiplex PCR, while TCRdb's copy carries only in-frame clones and drops some. The data show around 20,000 clones, around 75% seen once. The sequencing used PBMCs, collected after 24 months of ibrutinib treatment. These receptors all stem from a human donor with chronic lymphocytic leukemia.

The rearrangement joins TRBV19 to TRBJ1-1; D gene ambiguous. Trimming took 6 bases from V and 0 from J, leaving 20 bases between them. The CDR3 extends over 17 amino acids. Germline values: CDR1 LNHDA, CDR2 SQIVND (reference sequence). The CDR3 bases are TGTGCCAGTAGGCATACCGGGATAAAGATTATGAACACTGAAGCTTTCTTT. It specifies CASRHTGIKIMNTEAFF.

The chain employs TRBV23-1 and TRBJ2-5; D gene ambiguous. TRBV23-1 is an ORF, with its function uncertain. The CDR3 contains 17 residues. V dropped 3 bases and J dropped 4 bases, with 21 bases sitting between them. This CDR3 is CASSQGGSGVLGETQYF. In nucleotides, the CDR3 is TGCGCCAGCAGTCAGGGCGGCAGTGGTGTGTTAGGAGAGACCCAGTACTTC.

This clone is labeled as medium-sized. This chain links TRBV29-1 with TRBJ1-4; 7 bases agree with TRBD1. The CDR3 is made up of 13 amino acids. The V gene end was trimmed by 7 bases and the J gene end by 8 bases; junction bases not matched to a gene: 10. The germline gives CDR1 SQVTM, CDR2 ANQGSEA. CDR3: CSGRGQAAEKLFF. The DNA of the CDR3 is TGCAGCGGCCGCGGACAGGCAGCCGAAAAACTGTTTTTT.

V is TRBV7-9 and J is TRBJ1-3; TRBD1 matches at 8 bases. The germline V gene has CDR1 SEHNR and CDR2 FQNEAQ (reference sequence). The CDR3 has 15 amino acids. The V gene end was trimmed by 5 bases and the J gene end by 6 bases; junction bases not matched to a gene: 9. CDR3 sequence reads: CASSPRTGLENTIYF. CDR3 DNA sequence: TGTGCCAGCAGCCCGAGGACAGGGCTCGAAAACACCATATATTTT.

The chain joins TRBV5-1 to TRBJ1-2; D possibly corresponds to TRBD1 (5 bases). V was cut by 4 bases and J by 9 bases, with 16 bases left in between. CDR3 length equals 13 residues. The germline gives CDR1 SGHRS, CDR2 YFSETQ. This CDR3 is CASSPGRRGSYTF. CDR3 nucleotides: TGCGCCAGCAGCCCGGGTAGGAGGGGAAGCTACACCTTC.

The rearrangement uses TRBV9 and TRBJ1-1, with D tentatively TRBD1 (6 bases). Trimming cost V 6 bases and J 0 bases, with 15 bases left between them. The CDR3 is 15 residues long. Germline CDR1 SGDLS, CDR2 YYNGEE. CDR3 sequence: CASTFDGGMNTEAFF. The CDR3 DNA sequence: TGTGCCAGCACCTTCGACGGGGGCATGAACACTGAAGCTTTCTTT.

This rearrangement joins TRBV27 to TRBJ1-4; a possible D gene is TRBD1 (6 bases). The germline V gene has CDR1 MNHEY and CDR2 SMNVEV (reference sequence). The CDR3 consists of 17 residues. Trimming removed 6 bases at V and 4 bases at J, with 21 bases between. The CDR3 bases are TGTGCCAGCAGCCCCTCTACCAGACAGGCCCTTAATGAAAAACTGTTTTTT. Encoded protein: CASSPSTRQALNEKLFF.

The chain combines TRBV2 with TRBJ2-3; D remains ambiguous. CDR3 size: 11 residues. Germline-derived CDR1 and CDR2 are SNHLY and FYNNEI. V shed 7 bases and J shed 0 bases, with 2 bases lying between them. The chain's CDR3 is CASKSTDTQYF. CDR3 DNA: TGTGCCAGCAAAAGCACAGATACGCAGTATTTT.

CDR3 residues: CASSLASGVETQYF. CDR3 coding DNA: TGCGCCAGCAGCTTGGCCTCGGGTGTGGAGACCCAGTACTTC. This chain connects TRBV5-1 to TRBJ2-5, with unresolved D. CDR1 is SGHRS and CDR2 is YFSETQ in the germline V gene. The V gene lost 0 bases and the J gene lost 5 bases, with 11 bases spanning the gap. CDR3 length: 14 amino acids.

This chain connects TRBV25-1 to TRBJ1-2; D is unclear. The V and J ends lost 2 bases and 7 bases respectively, with 8 bases between them. This CDR3 has 12 residues. Germline V CDR1 and CDR2: MGHDK, SYGVNS. The CDR3 reads CASSEIGAGYTF. The DNA for the CDR3 is TGTGCCAGCAGTGAAATAGGTGCTGGCTACACCTTC.